This T cell receptor (beta chain) was recovered during a study of T cell repertoires in cytomegalovirus infection. The CDR3 is 14 amino acids. V dropped 3 bases and J dropped 0 bases, with 6 bases sitting between them. Per germline, CDR1 DFQATT and CDR2 SNEGSKA (reference sequence). TCRdb used MiXCR to reprocess the reads, holding one entry per CDR3 protein. The data show about 310,000 distinct CDR3 sequences, 15% to 20% seen once. This clonotype was sampled from a human donor in good health (CMV status not recorded). Some clones in this sample may be carry-over from other donors' samples. The specimen was PBMCs. This chain uses TRBV20-1 with TRBJ2-6; D call uncertain. The CDR3 DNA reads TGCAGTGCTAGTAGAGTCTCTGGGGCCAACGTCCTGACTTTC. This codes for CSASRVSGANVLTF.